Following are 26 T cell receptor beta chains from one sample sequenced in a study of shared clonotypes between healthy human individuals. Clones were read by immunoSEQ multiplex PCR, and TCRdb kept only the in-frame ones, dropping some. The profile shows 2 million to 2.5 million clones, approximately 94% of them singletons. The material sequenced was naive CD4+ T cells sorted from blood. Subset defined: CD45RA+ positively selected. The receptors come from a man in his late teens or twenties in good health.

This chain connects TRBV11-2 to TRBJ1-1; D is unresolved. Trimming stripped 0 bases from V and 1 base from J, with 12 bases between. CDR1 SGHAT and CDR2 FQNNGV come from the germline V gene. The CDR3 totals 16 residues. The CDR3, as DNA: TGTGCCAGCAGCTTAGAGGCGCGGGTTAAGAACACTGAAGCTTTCTTT. This gives the protein CASSLEARVKNTEAFF.

The chain has TRBV29-1 and TRBJ2-2; either TRBD1 or TRBD2 may fit D (5 bases each). This CDR3 has 13 residues. Looked up from germline, CDR1 is SQVTM and CDR2 is ANQGSEA. V was pared by 3 bases and J by 1 base, with 6 bases between. The CDR3 protein is CSVEGVNTGELFF. Written as DNA, the CDR3 is TGCAGCGTTGAGGGGGTGAACACCGGGGAGCTGTTTTTT.

The chain is built from TRBV19 and TRBJ2-1; D ambiguous. This CDR3 region has 15 residues. Trimming cost V 3 bases and J 5 bases, with 14 bases left between them. CDR1 is LNHDA and CDR2 is SQIVND in the germline V gene (reference sequence). The DNA for the CDR3 is TGTGCCAGTAGTATCGGTTTGGTACGAGACAATGAGCAGTTCTTC. This gives the protein CASSIGLVRDNEQFF.

The gene calls are TRBV18 and TRBJ2-3; unclear D gene. Germline loops: CDR1 KGHSH, CDR2 LQKENI. V was trimmed by 5 bases and J by 6 bases, leaving 9 bases between them. The CDR3 has 12 amino acids. The DNA for the CDR3 is TGTGCCAGCTCATGGATGATTGATACGCAGTATTTT. Encoded protein: CASSWMIDTQYF.

The V gene is TRBV11-2, the J gene TRBJ2-1, with D maybe TRBD1 (6 bases). The length of the CDR3 is 17 residues. Deletions cut 7 bases from V and 6 bases from J, with 25 bases between. Germline assignment: CDR1 SGHAT and CDR2 FQNNGV. The CDR3 nucleotides are TGTGCCAGCACCACCCTTCTGTCTGGACAGCTGATCAATGAGCAGTTCTTC. Amino acids: CASTTLLSGQLINEQFF.

This clone was detected once. In nucleotides, the CDR3 is TGTGCCAGCAGCTTTGCGGGAAGCACAGATACGCAGTATTTT. Protein: CASSFAGSTDTQYF. The rearrangement joins TRBV5-4 to TRBJ2-3; possible D gene TRBD2, 6 bases. V dropped 2 bases and J dropped 0 bases, with 7 bases sitting between them. Germline CDR1 reads SGHNT; CDR2 reads YYREEE (reference sequence). The CDR3 totals 14 residues.

This chain links TRBV27 with TRBJ2-3, with 15 positions matching TRBD2. In germline, CDR1 is MNHEY, CDR2 SMNVEV (reference sequence). V lost 5 bases to trimming and J lost 1 base; unmatched junction nucleotides: 7. This CDR3 has 18 residues. The CDR3: CASSRWGTSGGRTDTQYF. The CDR3 DNA sequence: TGTGCCAGCAGTCGATGGGGGACTAGCGGGGGGCGCACAGATACGCAGTATTTT.

This clone was seen just once. The chain joins TRBV19 to TRBJ1-6; D is ambiguous. Trimming pared 3 bases from V and 9 bases from J, leaving 9 bases between. This CDR3 spans 13 amino acids. Looked up from germline, CDR1 is LNHDA and CDR2 is SQIVND (reference sequence). This chain's CDR3 is CASSIRGSSPLHF. The CDR3, as DNA: TGTGCCAGTAGTATCCGGGGATCTTCACCCCTCCACTTT.

A note on this clone: The sample has other DNA sequences that encode this CDR3 too. V usage is TRBV5-1 and J usage is TRBJ2-5, with TRBD1 matching over 7 bases. With V trimmed by 0 bases and J by 2 bases, 4 bases remained unmatched. The germline CDR1 and CDR2 sequences are SGHRS and YFSETQ. This CDR3 is built from 15 residues. This CDR3 is CASSLAGTVQETQYF. The CDR3, as DNA: TGCGCCAGCAGCTTGGCCGGGACAGTTCAAGAGACCCAGTACTTC.

Points on this clone: Other DNA sequences in this specimen translate into the identical CDR3. This rearrangement joins TRBV10-3 to TRBJ2-7; unclear D gene. In germline, CDR1 is ENHRY, CDR2 SYGVKD. This CDR3 has 11 amino acids. Trimming removed 6 bases at V and 7 bases at J, with 10 bases between. CDR3 nucleotides: TGTGCCATCAGCCCGGGTCGGGAGCAGTACTTC. This translates into CAISPGREQYF.

The J gene is TRBJ1-6, the V gene TRBV28; D ambiguous. The CDR3 totals 15 residues. CDR1 and CDR2 from the germline V gene are MDHEN and SYDVKM. Between the trimmed V and J ends, which lost 2 bases and 4 bases, there was a span of 9 bases. The CDR3 nucleotides read TGTGCCAGCAGTTTACGGGTGATGTATAATTCACCCCTCCACTTT. Its protein is CASSLRVMYNSPLHF. Variable domain in full (rest from reference TRBV28 and TRBJ1-6): DVKVTQSSRYLVKRTGEKVFLECVQDMDHENMFWYRQDPGLGLRLIYFSYDVKMKEKGDIPEGYSVSREKKERFSLILESASTNQTSMYLCASSLRVMYNSPLHFGNGTRLTVT.

The genes are TRBV4-3 and TRBJ1-1; D is possibly TRBD1 (5 bases). The ends were cut back, 0 bases at V and 10 bases at J, with 9 bases in the middle. Germline V gives CDR1 LGHNA, CDR2 YSLEER. CDR3 length: 12 residues. The CDR3 spells CASSQEKGRAFF. The CDR3, as DNA: TGCGCCAGCAGCCAAGAAAAGGGGCGAGCTTTCTTT.

The chain couples TRBV30 to TRBJ1-2; D is uncertain. This CDR3 has 13 amino acids. CDR1 is GTSNPN and CDR2 is SVGIG in the germline V gene (reference sequence). Trimming shortened V by 2 bases and J by 1 base, and 8 bases separated the two germline ends. CDR3 DNA sequence: TGTGCCTGGAGTTTGGAACTTAACTATGGCTACACCTTC. Protein sequence: CAWSLELNYGYTF.

The CDR3 bases are TGTGCCAGCTCACCTTACGCCGGGACTAGCGAAGCCGGGGAGCTGTTTTTT. It translates to CASSPYAGTSEAGELFF. This sequence joins TRBV18 and TRBJ2-2; TRBD2 aligns across 10 bases. This CDR3 spans 17 amino acids. J gave up 6 bases and V 3 bases, and 10 bases lay outside the gene matches. Germline CDR1 and CDR2: KGHSH and LQKENI. The whole variable domain, remainder taken from reference TRBV18 and TRBJ2-2, is NAGVMQNPRHLVRRRGQEARLRCSPMKGHSHVYWYRQLPEEGLKFMVYLQKENIIDESGMPKERFSAEFPKEGPSILRIQQVVRGDSAAYFCASSPYAGTSEAGELFFGEGSRLTVL.

The chain has TRBV7-2 and TRBJ2-2; D unresolved. Germline CDR1 is SGHTA and CDR2 is FQGNSA. CDR3 length equals 12 residues. The germline V and J ends were trimmed by 1 base and 8 bases, with 5 bases remaining between them. The CDR3 sequence: CASSLVKGELFF. CDR3 nucleotide sequence: TGTGCCAGCAGCTTAGTGAAGGGGGAGCTGTTTTTT.

The rearrangement joins TRBV7-2 to TRBJ2-4, with D perhaps matching TRBD2 (6 bases). The CDR3 is made up of 14 amino acids. Per germline, CDR1 SGHTA and CDR2 FQGNSA. V lost 4 bases, J lost 6 bases, and 13 bases lay in between. The CDR3 coding sequence is TGTGCCAGCAGCTCCGGGACTGAACCAAACATTCAGTACTTC. This codes for CASSSGTEPNIQYF.

The chain recombines TRBV5-1 with TRBJ1-6; no firm D call. The germline V gene encodes CDR1 SGHRS and CDR2 YFSETQ. V was pared by 4 bases and J by 10 bases, with 18 bases between. CDR3 length: 15 residues. CDR3 coding DNA: TGCGCCAGCAGCCTCACCCTAACCGACGGGTCACCCCTCCACTTT. Its protein is CASSLTLTDGSPLHF.

The genes are TRBV11-2 and TRBJ1-2, with a weak D call TRBD1 (6 bases). The V gene's germline CDR1 is SGHAT and CDR2 FQNNGV. Trimming took 5 bases from V and 5 from J, leaving 15 bases between them. The CDR3 covers 14 residues. CDR3 amino acids: CASSRDTAMYGYTF. Here the CDR3 DNA reads TGTGCCAGCAGCCGGGACACGGCGATGTATGGCTACACCTTC. Using reference TRBV11-2 and TRBJ1-2 for the parts outside the CDR3, the full variable domain is EAGVAQSPRYKIIEKRQSVAFWCNPISGHATLYWYQQILGQGPKLLIQFQNNGVVDDSQLPKDRFSAERLKGVDSTLKIQPAKLEDSAVYLCASSRDTAMYGYTFGSGTRLTVV.

The CDR3 region has the DNA TGTGCCAGCAGGGACAGGGGGGTTGGCTACACCTTC. This encodes CASRDRGVGYTF. The chain recombines TRBV2 with TRBJ1-2; 10 nucleotides align to TRBD1. There are 12 residues in the CDR3. Trimming cost V 6 bases and J 7 bases; bases outside gene matches: 2. CDR1 and CDR2 from the germline V gene are SNHLY and FYNNEI.

This chain uses TRBV12-5 with TRBJ2-7; weak D call: TRBD2 (5 bases). With 5 bases removed from V and 6 bases from J, the gap between germline ends came to 8 bases. The CDR3 runs 11 residues. Germline CDR1 LGHNT, CDR2 FRNRAP. In nucleotides, the CDR3 is TGTGCTAGTGGTCGGGAAGTCGAGCAGTACTTC. This gives the protein CASGREVEQYF.

The chain recombines TRBV6-6 with TRBJ2-7, with 7 bases matching TRBD1. The CDR3 has 14 residues. The germline V gene encodes CDR1 MNHNY and CDR2 SVGAGI (reference sequence). Unmatched junction bases numbered 8, after V lost 6 bases and J lost 3 bases. The CDR3 is CASSPPGTDYEQYF. Written as DNA, the CDR3 is TGTGCCAGCAGCCCACCCGGGACAGACTACGAGCAGTACTTC.

The genes are TRBV5-4 and TRBJ2-1; D gene uncertain. V was pared by 0 bases and J by 0 bases, with 13 bases between. The CDR3 length is 17 residues. Germline-derived CDR1 and CDR2 are SGHNT and YYREEE (reference sequence). CDR3 residues: CASSLAPTPNSYNEQFF. CDR3 coding DNA: TGTGCCAGCAGCTTGGCCCCGACACCGAACTCCTACAATGAGCAGTTCTTC.

The J gene is TRBJ2-7, the V gene TRBV5-1; possibly TRBD1 or TRBD2 for D (6 bases each). Germline V lookup: CDR1 SGHRS, CDR2 YFSETQ. This CDR3 has 18 residues. The V end was cut by 4 bases, the J end by 1 base, with 24 bases between. The CDR3 DNA is TGCGCCAGCAGCCTATATACCTCGGGGGCAGGTGTATCCTACGAGCAGTACTTC. The encoded protein is CASSLYTSGAGVSYEQYF.

This clone was observed once. The V and J genes are TRBV6-5 and TRBJ1-1, with D perhaps matching TRBD1 (6 bases). V was pared by 8 bases and J by 1 base, with 14 bases between. Germline V gene data show CDR1 as MNHEY and CDR2 as SVGAGI. The CDR3 sequence is 14 residues long. The CDR3 is CASVRTETNTEAFF. The DNA of the CDR3 is TGTGCCAGCGTACGGACAGAGACGAACACTGAAGCTTTCTTT.

V and J are TRBV5-8 and TRBJ1-2; D is possibly TRBD1 (6 bases). The CDR3 extends over 12 amino acids. Germline V gene lookup returns CDR1 SGHTS and CDR2 YDEGEE. V was shortened by 3 bases and J by 4 bases, with 7 bases between the two germline ends. CDR3 coding DNA: TGTGCCAGCAGCTGGGACACCTATGGCTACACCTTC. Translation: CASSWDTYGYTF.

The V and J genes are TRBV7-2 and TRBJ1-5; 7 bases are shared with TRBD1. The CDR3 runs to 15 residues. CDR1 and CDR2 from the germline V gene are SGHTA and FQGNSA. V was pared by 1 base and J by 2 bases, with 2 bases of the junction left unmatched. In DNA form, the CDR3 reads TGTGCCAGCAGCTTAGAGGGGGCTCGCAATCAGCCCCAGCATTTT. It translates to CASSLEGARNQPQHF.